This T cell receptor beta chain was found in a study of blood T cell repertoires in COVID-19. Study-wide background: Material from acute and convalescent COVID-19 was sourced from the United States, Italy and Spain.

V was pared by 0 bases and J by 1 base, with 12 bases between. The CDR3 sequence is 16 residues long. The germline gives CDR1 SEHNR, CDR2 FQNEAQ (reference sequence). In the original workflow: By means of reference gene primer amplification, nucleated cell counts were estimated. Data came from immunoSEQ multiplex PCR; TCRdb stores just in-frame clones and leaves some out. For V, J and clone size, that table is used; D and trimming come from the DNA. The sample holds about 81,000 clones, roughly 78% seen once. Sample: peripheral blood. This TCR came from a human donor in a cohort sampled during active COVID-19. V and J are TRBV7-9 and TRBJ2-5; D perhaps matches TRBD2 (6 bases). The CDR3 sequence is CASSLARGRTQETQYF. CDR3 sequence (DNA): TGTGCCAGCAGCTTAGCGCGGGGCAGGACCCAAGAGACCCAGTACTTC.